These T cell receptor beta chains were read from a single sample in a study of T cells after yellow fever vaccination. TCRdb reprocessed the 5' RACE reads with MiXCR, giving one entry per CDR3 protein. The repertoire holds some 260,000 distinct CDR3 sequences, with around 5.2% as singletons. The sample in question was CD4+ T cells sorted from PBMCs, obtained on the day of the yellow fever booster vaccination. Receptor source: a man aged 18 to 30 who received the YFV17D yellow fever vaccine. Each CDR3 is given with its conserved first and last residue. Fields, in order: CDR3 DNA, CDR3 protein, clone size, V gene, J gene, CDR3 length, D gene. The D gene is left open where the match is weak. Expanded clones are given a class, and other clones once, few, many or no size at all.

TGTGCCAGCAGCTTGGACGGGGGGACGGGAGAGACCCAGTACTTC	CASSLDGGTGETQYF	few	TRBV5-4	TRBJ2-5	15	TRBD2
TGTGCCAGCAGCCCGGGACTAGCGGGGGAGTGGGGCACAGATACGCAGTATTTT	CASSPGLAGEWGTDTQYF	NA	TRBV11-2	TRBJ2-3	18	TRBD2
TGTGCCAGCAGCCGTATAGGGAGCTCTGGAAACACCATATATTTT	CASSRIGSSGNTIYF	NA	TRBV4-2	TRBJ1-3	15	NA
TGCAGTGCTAGAGTACAGGGGGGGAGCACTGAAGCTTTCTTT	CSARVQGGSTEAFF	NA	TRBV20-1	TRBJ1-1	14	TRBD1
TGCGCCAGCAGCCCACAGGGGCGTGGAACTAATGAAAAACTGTTTTTT	CASSPQGRGTNEKLFF	NA	TRBV5-1	TRBJ1-4	16	TRBD1
TGTGCCAGCAGCTTCGGACTAGCGGCGAACCAAGAGACCCAGTACTTC	CASSFGLAANQETQYF	NA	TRBV7-2	TRBJ2-5	16	TRBD2
TGTGCCAGCAGTGAAATAGGAGAAAAACTGTTTTTT	CASSEIGEKLFF	few	TRBV2	TRBJ1-4	12	NA
TGTGCCAGCCGGGGGGACCCCGACGATGAGCAGTTCTTC	CASRGDPDDEQFF	many	TRBV19	TRBJ2-1	13	TRBD2
TGCGCCAGCAGCCCCACAGGGGCAGAGACCCAGTACTTC	CASSPTGAETQYF	many	TRBV5-1	TRBJ2-5	13	TRBD1
TGTGCCAGCAGCTCGTTCCGTGCGGGAGGCTCGACCTATGGCTACACCTTC	CASSSFRAGGSTYGYTF	many	TRBV11-2	TRBJ1-2	17	NA
TGTGCCAGCACTTCTAAGGCCAGGAGCGGTGGCTACACCTTC	CASTSKARSGGYTF	few	TRBV28	TRBJ1-2	14	NA
TGTGCCAGCAGATCTACCGGGACAGGGCCTACGAAGCAGTTCTTC	CASRSTGTGPTKQFF	many	TRBV6-5	TRBJ2-1	15	TRBD1
TGTGCCAGCAGCTTGCGGGGGGAGAGAAGGAATGAGCAGTTCTTC	CASSLRGERRNEQFF	few	TRBV7-9	TRBJ2-1	15	TRBD2
TGTGCCAGTAGTACACTCCGGGGCAATGAGCAGTTCTTC	CASSTLRGNEQFF	few	TRBV19	TRBJ2-1	13	NA
TGTGCCAGCAGCCGAGGGGCTAATGAAAAACTGTTTTTT	CASSRGANEKLFF	few	TRBV7-7	TRBJ1-4	13	NA
TGTGCCATCAACCCCCAGGGGGCCGGGGAAGCTTTCTTT	CAINPQGAGEAFF	many	TRBV6-6	TRBJ1-1	13	TRBD1
TGCGCCAGCAGCACAGGGGATAGCAATCAGCCCCAGCATTTT	CASSTGDSNQPQHF	many	TRBV5-1	TRBJ1-5	14	TRBD1
TGTGCCAGCAGCTTAGGGGCTGTCGGGCAGGGTTTCAACGAGCAGTACTTC	CASSLGAVGQGFNEQYF	NA	TRBV11-2	TRBJ2-7	17	NA
TGCAGCGTTGAAGGGTCAGGGAGCTCCTACAATGAGCAGTTCTTC	CSVEGSGSSYNEQFF	NA	TRBV29-1	TRBJ2-1	15	NA
TGCGCCAGCACCCGCGGGGGCCGCACAGATACGCAGTATTTT	CASTRGGRTDTQYF	few	TRBV5-1	TRBJ2-3	14	NA
TGCGCCAGCAGCTTGTGGGGGCAGGGCGCAGATACGCAGTATTTT	CASSLWGQGADTQYF	many	TRBV5-1	TRBJ2-3	15	NA
TGTGCCAGCAGTTACAACACAGGGGAAAAACTGTTTTTT	CASSYNTGEKLFF	NA	TRBV6-5	TRBJ1-4	13	NA
TGTGCCAGCTCAGGGCCTAGCGGGGGCGATGAGCAGTTCTTC	CASSGPSGGDEQFF	many	TRBV18	TRBJ2-1	14	TRBD2
TGTGCCAGCAGTCCAAGACGGAGTAGCACAGATACGCAGTATTTT	CASSPRRSSTDTQYF	few	TRBV7-2	TRBJ2-3	15	NA
TGTGCCAGCAGGTCTAACAGAGCCACAGATACGCAGTATTTT	CASRSNRATDTQYF	few	TRBV9	TRBJ2-3	14	NA
TGTGCCAGCAGGCGGGGAGGCGATATGGGCGGGGAGCTGTTTTTT	CASRRGGDMGGELFF	many	TRBV11-2	TRBJ2-2	15	NA
TGTGCCAGCAGTGAAATTGGGACTAGGGAGACCCAGTACTTC	CASSEIGTRETQYF	few	TRBV25-1	TRBJ2-5	14	TRBD2
TGTGCCAGCAGAACGGGCCTATCGGTCTATGGCTACACCTTC	CASRTGLSVYGYTF	NA	TRBV2	TRBJ1-2	14	NA
TGCGCCAGCAGCCAACATAGGGTCAATGAGCAGTTCTTC	CASSQHRVNEQFF	many	TRBV4-3	TRBJ2-1	13	NA
TGTGCCAGCAGTTCCTTCGTGAGCACTGAAGCTTTCTTT	CASSSFVSTEAFF	few	TRBV27	TRBJ1-1	13	NA